A selection of T cell receptor beta chains follows, all from one sample in a study of beta chain features in type 1 diabetes. Produced via immunoSEQ multiplex PCR; TCRdb's table is partial and in-frame only. Of about 290,000 clones listed, about 8% are singletons. Sequenced input: central memory CD4+ T cells from blood. All receptors come from a woman under 30 in good health. The CDR3 runs from the conserved cysteine through the conserved F or W. D genes are given only for firm matches. Clone sizes are given selectively: once, few, many, or a class where the clone is expanded.

NA	TRBJ1-2	few	TRBV7-2	CASSLTLDYGYTF	TGTGCCAGCAGCTTAACTCTCGACTATGGCTACACCTTC
TRBD2	TRBJ2-3	NA	TRBV15	CATSRTRASGVTDTQYF	TGTGCCACCAGCAGAACCCGGGCTAGCGGGGTCACAGATACGCAGTATTTT
NA	TRBJ1-6	many	TRBV9	CASSVGSNSPLHF	TGTGCCAGCAGCGTAGGGAGTAATTCACCCCTCCACTTT
TRBD1	TRBJ1-1	few	TRBV7-2	CASSLGQGLTEAFF	TGTGCCAGCAGCCTGGGACAGGGTCTTACTGAAGCTTTCTTT
TRBD2	TRBJ2-3	few	TRBV7-3	CASSSAGGTDTQYF	TGTGCCAGCAGCTCCGCGGGGGGCACAGATACGCAGTATTTT
NA	TRBJ1-6	few	TRBV4-1	CASSSTANSPLHF	TGCGCCAGCAGTAGCACAGCTAATTCACCCCTCCACTTT
TRBD1	TRBJ1-6	few	TRBV5-1	CASSKGQAAQTSSYNSPLHF	TGCGCCAGCAGCAAGGGACAGGCGGCCCAAACCAGCTCCTATAATTCACCCCTCCACTTT
NA	TRBJ2-5	few	TRBV11-2	CASRPLKGGETQYF	TGTGCCAGCAGGCCCCTGAAGGGTGGAGAGACCCAGTACTTC
TRBD2	TRBJ2-1	few	TRBV5-1	CASSYSSGRGSYNEQFF	TGCGCCAGCAGTTACTCTAGCGGGAGAGGATCCTACAATGAGCAGTTCTTC
NA	TRBJ2-3	few	TRBV10-3	CAICRDPSTDTQYF	TGTGCCATCTGTCGGGACCCAAGCACAGATACGCAGTATTTT
NA	TRBJ2-3	few	TRBV9	CASTSYTDTQYF	TGTGCCAGCACGTCCTACACAGATACGCAGTATTTT
NA	TRBJ1-6	few	TRBV5-4	CASSPRGRAASPLHF	TGTGCCAGCAGCCCGAGGGGCAGGGCGGCTTCACCCCTCCACTTT
NA	TRBJ1-5	few	TRBV7-9	CASSETGPAQHF	TGTGCCAGCAGCGAAACAGGTCCGGCCCAGCATTTT
NA	TRBJ2-7	many	TRBV25-1	CASRDPYEQYF	TGTGCCAGCAGAGACCCCTACGAGCAGTACTTC
NA	TRBJ2-7	many	TRBV6-5	CASSYSGSPTYEQYF	TGTGCCAGCAGTTACTCGGGAAGTCCAACCTACGAGCAGTACTTC